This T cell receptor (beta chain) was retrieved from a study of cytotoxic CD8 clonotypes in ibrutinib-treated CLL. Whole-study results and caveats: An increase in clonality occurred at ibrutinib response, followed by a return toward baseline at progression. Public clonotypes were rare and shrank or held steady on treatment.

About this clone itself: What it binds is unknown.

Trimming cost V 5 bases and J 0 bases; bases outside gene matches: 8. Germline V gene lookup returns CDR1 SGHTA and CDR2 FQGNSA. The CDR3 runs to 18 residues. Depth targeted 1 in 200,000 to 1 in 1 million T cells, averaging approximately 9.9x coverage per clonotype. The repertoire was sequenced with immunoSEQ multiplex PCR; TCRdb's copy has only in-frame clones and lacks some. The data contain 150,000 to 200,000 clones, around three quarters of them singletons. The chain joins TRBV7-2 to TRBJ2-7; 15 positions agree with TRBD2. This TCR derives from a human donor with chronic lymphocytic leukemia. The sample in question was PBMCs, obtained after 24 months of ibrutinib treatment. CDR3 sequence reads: CASSPGTSGRWSSYEQYF. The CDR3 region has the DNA TGTGCCAGCAGCCCCGGGACTAGCGGGAGGTGGAGCTCCTACGAGCAGTACTTC.